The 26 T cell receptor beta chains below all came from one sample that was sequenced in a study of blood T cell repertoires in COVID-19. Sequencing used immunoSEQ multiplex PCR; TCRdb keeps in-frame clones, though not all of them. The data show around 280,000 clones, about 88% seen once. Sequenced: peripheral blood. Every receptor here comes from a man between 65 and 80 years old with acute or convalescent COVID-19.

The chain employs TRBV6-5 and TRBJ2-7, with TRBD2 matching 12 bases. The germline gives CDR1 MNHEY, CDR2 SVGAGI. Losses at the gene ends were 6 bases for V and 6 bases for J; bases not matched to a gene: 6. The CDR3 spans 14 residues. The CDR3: CASSRTSGNGEQYF. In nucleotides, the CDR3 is TGTGCCAGCAGCCGGACTAGCGGGAATGGCGAGCAGTACTTC.

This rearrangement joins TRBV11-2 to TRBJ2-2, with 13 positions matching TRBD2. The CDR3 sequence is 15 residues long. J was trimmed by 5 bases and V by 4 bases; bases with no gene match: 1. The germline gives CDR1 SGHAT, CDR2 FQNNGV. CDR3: CASSSGLAGTGELFF. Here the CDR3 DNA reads TGTGCCAGCAGCTCGGGACTAGCGGGGACCGGGGAGCTGTTTTTT.

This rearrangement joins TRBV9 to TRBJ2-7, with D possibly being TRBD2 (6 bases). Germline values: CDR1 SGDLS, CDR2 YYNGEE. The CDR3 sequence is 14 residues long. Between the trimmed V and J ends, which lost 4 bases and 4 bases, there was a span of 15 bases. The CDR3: CASSRLSGGYEQYF. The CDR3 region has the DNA TGTGCCAGCAGCCGCCTCTCCGGAGGGTACGAGCAGTACTTC.

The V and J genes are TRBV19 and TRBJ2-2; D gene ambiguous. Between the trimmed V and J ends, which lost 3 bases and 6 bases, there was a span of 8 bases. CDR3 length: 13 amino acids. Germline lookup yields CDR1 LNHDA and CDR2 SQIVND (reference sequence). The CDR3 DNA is TGTGCCAGTAGTATTGAGATACCCGGGGAGCTGTTTTTT. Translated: CASSIEIPGELFF. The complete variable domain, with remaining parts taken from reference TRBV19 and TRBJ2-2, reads DGGITQSPKYLFRKEGQNVTLSCEQNLNHDAMYWYRQDPGQGLRLIYYSQIVNDFQKGDIAEGYSVSREKKESFPLTVTSAQKNPTAFYLCASSIEIPGELFFGEGSRLTVL.

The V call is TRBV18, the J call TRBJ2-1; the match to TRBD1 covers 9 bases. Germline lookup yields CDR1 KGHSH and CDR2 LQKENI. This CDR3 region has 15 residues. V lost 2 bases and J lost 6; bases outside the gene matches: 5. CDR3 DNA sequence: TGTGCCAGCTCACCAGGGACAGGGTCGACCAATGAGCAGTTCTTC. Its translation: CASSPGTGSTNEQFF.

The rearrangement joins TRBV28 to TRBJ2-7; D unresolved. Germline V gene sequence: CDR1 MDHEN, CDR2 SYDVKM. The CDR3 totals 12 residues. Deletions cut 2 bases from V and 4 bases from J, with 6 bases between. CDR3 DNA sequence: TGTGCCAGCAGTTTAATTAGATACGAGCAGTACTTC. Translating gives CASSLIRYEQYF.

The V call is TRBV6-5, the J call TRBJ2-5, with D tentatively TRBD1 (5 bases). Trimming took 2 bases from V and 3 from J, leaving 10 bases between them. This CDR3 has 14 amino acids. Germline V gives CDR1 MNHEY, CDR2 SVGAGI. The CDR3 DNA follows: TGTGCCAGCAGTTACCTACAGGCAAAAGAGACCCAGTACTTC. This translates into CASSYLQAKETQYF.

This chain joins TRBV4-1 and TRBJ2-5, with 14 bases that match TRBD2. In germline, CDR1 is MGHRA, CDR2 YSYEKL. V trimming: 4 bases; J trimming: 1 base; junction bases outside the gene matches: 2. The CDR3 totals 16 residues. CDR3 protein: CASSRGLAGAQETQYF. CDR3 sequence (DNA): TGCGCCAGCAGCCGGGGACTAGCGGGAGCCCAAGAGACCCAGTACTTC.

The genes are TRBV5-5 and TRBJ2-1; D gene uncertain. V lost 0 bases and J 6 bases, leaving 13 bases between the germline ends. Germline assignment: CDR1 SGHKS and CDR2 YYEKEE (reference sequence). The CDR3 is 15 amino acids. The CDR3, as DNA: TGTGCCAGCAGCTTGGAGCAGACACCTGGCAATGAGCAGTTCTTC. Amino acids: CASSLEQTPGNEQFF.

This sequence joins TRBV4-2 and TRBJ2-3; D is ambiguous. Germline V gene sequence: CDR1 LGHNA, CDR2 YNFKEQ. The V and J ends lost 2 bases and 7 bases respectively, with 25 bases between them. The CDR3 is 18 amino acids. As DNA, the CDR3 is TGTGCCAGCAGCCAATCGCCAAATCCCGCCCGAGTCCAAAATACGCAGTATTTT. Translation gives CASSQSPNPARVQNTQYF.

CDR3 DNA sequence: TGTGCCAGCAATCCCACAGGGGCGAACACTGAAGCTTTCTTT. As protein: CASNPTGANTEAFF. This rearrangement joins TRBV6-5 to TRBJ1-1; 7 positions match TRBD1. After removal of 7 bases from V and 1 base from J, the junction contained 6 bases not matched to a gene. This CDR3 spans 14 amino acids. Per the germline V gene, CDR1 is MNHEY and CDR2 is SVGAGI.

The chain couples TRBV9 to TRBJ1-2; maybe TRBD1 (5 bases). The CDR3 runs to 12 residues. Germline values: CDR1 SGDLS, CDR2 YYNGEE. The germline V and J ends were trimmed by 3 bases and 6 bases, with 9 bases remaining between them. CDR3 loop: CASSAGYDGYTF. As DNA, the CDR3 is TGTGCCAGCAGCGCAGGGTACGATGGCTACACCTTC.

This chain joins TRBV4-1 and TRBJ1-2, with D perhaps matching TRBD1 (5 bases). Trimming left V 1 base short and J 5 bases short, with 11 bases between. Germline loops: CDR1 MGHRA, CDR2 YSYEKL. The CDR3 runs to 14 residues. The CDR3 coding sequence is TGCGCCAGCAGCCAAGTGCAGGGCGATTATGGCTACACCTTC. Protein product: CASSQVQGDYGYTF.

CDR3 in amino acids: CASSSTSFMQADTQYF. For the CDR3, the DNA is TGTGCCAGCAGCTCGACTAGCTTCATGCAAGCAGATACGCAGTATTTT. The V gene is TRBV7-6, the J gene TRBJ2-3; 7 bases line up with TRBD2. Germline CDR1 reads SGHVS; CDR2 reads FNYEAQ. Trimming removed 4 bases from V and 4 bases from J; junction bases left unmatched: 11. The CDR3 consists of 16 residues.

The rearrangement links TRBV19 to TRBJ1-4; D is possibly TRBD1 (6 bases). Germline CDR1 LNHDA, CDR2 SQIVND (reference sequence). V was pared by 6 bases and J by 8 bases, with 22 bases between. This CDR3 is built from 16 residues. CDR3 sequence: CASSDTFTGIGEKLFF. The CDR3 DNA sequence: TGTGCCAGTAGCGATACATTCACAGGGATCGGCGAAAAACTGTTTTTT.

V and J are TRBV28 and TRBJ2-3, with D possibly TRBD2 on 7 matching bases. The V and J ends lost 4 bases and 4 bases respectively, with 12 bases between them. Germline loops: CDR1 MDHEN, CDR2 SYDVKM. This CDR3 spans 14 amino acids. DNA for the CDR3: TGTGCCAGCAGTTCGGGGGGCCCCTCAGATACGCAGTATTTT. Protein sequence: CASSSGGPSDTQYF.

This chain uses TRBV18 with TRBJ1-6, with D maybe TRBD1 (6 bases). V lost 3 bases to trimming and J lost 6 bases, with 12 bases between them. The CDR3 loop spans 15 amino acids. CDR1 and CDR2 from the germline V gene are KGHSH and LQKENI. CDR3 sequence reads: CASSPRTEPNSPLHF. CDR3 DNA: TGTGCCAGCTCACCTAGGACAGAGCCTAATTCACCCCTCCACTTT. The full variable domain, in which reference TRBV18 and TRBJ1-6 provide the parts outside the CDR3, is NAGVMQNPRHLVRRRGQEARLRCSPMKGHSHVYWYRQLPEEGLKFMVYLQKENIIDESGMPKERFSAEFPKEGPSILRIQQVVRGDSAAYFCASSPRTEPNSPLHFGNGTRLTVT.

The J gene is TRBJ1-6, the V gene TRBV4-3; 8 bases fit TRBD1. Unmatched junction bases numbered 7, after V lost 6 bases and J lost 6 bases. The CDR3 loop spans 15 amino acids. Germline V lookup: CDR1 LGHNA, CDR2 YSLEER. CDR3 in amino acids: CASSSTTGANSPLHF. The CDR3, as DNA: TGCGCCAGCAGTTCAACGACAGGGGCTAATTCACCCCTCCACTTT.

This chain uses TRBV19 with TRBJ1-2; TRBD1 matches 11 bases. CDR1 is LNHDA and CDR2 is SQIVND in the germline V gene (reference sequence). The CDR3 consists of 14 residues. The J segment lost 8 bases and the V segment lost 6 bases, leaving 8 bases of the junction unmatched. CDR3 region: CASSSWDRGNGYTF. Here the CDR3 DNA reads TGTGCCAGTAGCTCTTGGGACAGGGGGAACGGCTACACCTTC.

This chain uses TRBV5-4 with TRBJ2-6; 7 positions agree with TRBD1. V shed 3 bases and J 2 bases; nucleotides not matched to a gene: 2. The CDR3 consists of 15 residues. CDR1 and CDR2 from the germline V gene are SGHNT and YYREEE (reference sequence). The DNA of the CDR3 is TGTGCCAGCAGCTCCCAGGGGGCTGGGGCCAACGTCCTGACTTTC. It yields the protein CASSSQGAGANVLTF. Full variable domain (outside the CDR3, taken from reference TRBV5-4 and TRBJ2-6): ETGVTQSPTHLIKTRGQQVTLRCSSQSGHNTVSWYQQALGQGPQFIFQYYREEENGRGNFPPRFSGLQFPNYSSELNVNALELDDSALYLCASSSQGAGANVLTFGAGSRLTVL.

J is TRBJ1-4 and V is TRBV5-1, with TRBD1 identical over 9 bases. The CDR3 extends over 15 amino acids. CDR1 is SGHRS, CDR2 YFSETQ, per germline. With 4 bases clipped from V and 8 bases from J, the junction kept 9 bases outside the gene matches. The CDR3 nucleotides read TGCGCCAGCAGCCCAGGGGACAGGGCGGGGGAAAAACTGTTTTTT. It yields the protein CASSPGDRAGEKLFF.

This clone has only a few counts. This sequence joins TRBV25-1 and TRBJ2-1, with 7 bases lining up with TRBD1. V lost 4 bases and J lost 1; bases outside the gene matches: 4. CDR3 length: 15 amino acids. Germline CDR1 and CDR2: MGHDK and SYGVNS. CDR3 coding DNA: TGTGCCAGCAGTGGGACAGGTGGATCCTACAATGAGCAGTTCTTC. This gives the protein CASSGTGGSYNEQFF.

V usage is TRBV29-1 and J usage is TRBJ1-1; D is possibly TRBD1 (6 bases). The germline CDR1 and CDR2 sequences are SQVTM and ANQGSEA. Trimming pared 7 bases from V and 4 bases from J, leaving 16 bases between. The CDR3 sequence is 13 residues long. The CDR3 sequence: CSGKQGPLTEAFF. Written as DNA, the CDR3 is TGCAGCGGAAAGCAGGGGCCCCTCACTGAAGCTTTCTTT.

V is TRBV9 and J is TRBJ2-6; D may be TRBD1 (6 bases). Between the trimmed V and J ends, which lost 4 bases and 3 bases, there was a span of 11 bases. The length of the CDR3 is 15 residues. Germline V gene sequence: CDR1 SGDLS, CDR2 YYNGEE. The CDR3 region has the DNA TGTGCCAGCAGCCAAGGGGGAATTGGGGCCAACGTCCTGACTTTC. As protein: CASSQGGIGANVLTF.

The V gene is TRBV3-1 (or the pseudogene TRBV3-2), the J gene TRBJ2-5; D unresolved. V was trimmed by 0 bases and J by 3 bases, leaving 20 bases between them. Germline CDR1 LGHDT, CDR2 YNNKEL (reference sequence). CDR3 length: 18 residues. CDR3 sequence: CASSQDPSLVGLKETQYF. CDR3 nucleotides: TGTGCCAGCAGCCAAGACCCCTCCCTAGTCGGCCTTAAAGAGACCCAGTACTTC.

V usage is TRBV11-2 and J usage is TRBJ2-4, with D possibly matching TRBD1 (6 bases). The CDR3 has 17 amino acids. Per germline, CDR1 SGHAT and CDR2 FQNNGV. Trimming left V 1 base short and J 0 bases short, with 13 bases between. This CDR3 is CASSLAWGLVAKNIQYF. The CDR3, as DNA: TGTGCCAGCAGCTTAGCTTGGGGGCTTGTAGCCAAAAACATTCAGTACTTC. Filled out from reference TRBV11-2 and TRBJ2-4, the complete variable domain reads EAGVAQSPRYKIIEKRQSVAFWCNPISGHATLYWYQQILGQGPKLLIQFQNNGVVDDSQLPKDRFSAERLKGVDSTLKIQPAKLEDSAVYLCASSLAWGLVAKNIQYFGAGTRLSVL.